In its sample, the clone carrying this TCR beta chain was seen once. Its antigen is still unknown. The data were produced by immunoSEQ multiplex PCR, yet TCRdb's version contains in-frame clones alone and is incomplete. The data show 300,000 to 500,000 clones, with more than 85% seen just once and approximately 3.7% held by the top ten. The CDR3 has 15 amino acids. The V end lost 0 bases, the J end lost 6 bases, and 14 bases lay between the germline ends. The germline gives CDR1 PRHDT, CDR2 FYEKMQ (reference sequence). The treatment: over 15 received Ad26.COV2.S at low or high dose, single or two shots; roughly five received placebo; per-sample allocation not given. Collection of samples fell on day 63 after the first vaccine or placebo injection. The administered vaccine (an Ad26 vector) expressed Wuhan-strain SARS-CoV-2 spike. The source of the sample is a study of Ad26.COV2.S vaccination and SARS-CoV-2 variants. Background on the study: The authors gave Ad26.COV2.S intramuscularly, either once or twice 56 days apart. Overall study results and limits: With respect to non-spike TCR breadth, vaccine and placebo recipients were similar.

The receptor was isolated from a person between 18 and 59 years old who received the Ad26.COV2.S COVID-19 vaccine or a placebo. This chain links TRBV13 with TRBJ1-2, with D possibly being TRBD1 (5 bases). Sequences were derived from peripheral blood, sampled in a trial of Ad26.COV2.S vaccine versus placebo. CDR3 sequence reads: CASSLGRGTRDGYTF. The CDR3 DNA sequence: TGTGCCAGCAGCTTAGGCCGCGGGACTAGGGATGGCTACACCTTC.